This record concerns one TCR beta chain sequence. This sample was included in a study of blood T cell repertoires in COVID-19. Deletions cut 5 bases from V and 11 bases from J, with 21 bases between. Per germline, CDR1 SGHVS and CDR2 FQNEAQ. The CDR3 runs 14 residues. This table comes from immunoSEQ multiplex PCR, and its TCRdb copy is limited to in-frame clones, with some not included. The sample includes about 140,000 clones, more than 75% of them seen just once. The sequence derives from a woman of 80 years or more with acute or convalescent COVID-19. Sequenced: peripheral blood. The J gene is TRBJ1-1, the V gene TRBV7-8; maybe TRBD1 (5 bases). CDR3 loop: CASSLDRLQASAFF. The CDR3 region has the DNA TGTGCCAGCAGCCTCGACAGACTTCAAGCGTCGGCTTTCTTT.